The clone carrying this T cell receptor (beta chain) was seen just once. Per the authors' pipeline: Amplification of reference gene primers provided the estimated nucleated cell counts. Sequencing used immunoSEQ multiplex PCR; TCRdb keeps in-frame clones, though not all of them. For V, J and clone size, that table is used; D and trimming come from the DNA. The table shows about 87,000 clones, with roughly 86% occurring only once. The data were taken from a study of blood T cell repertoires in COVID-19. Germline CDR1 is KGHSH and CDR2 is LQKENI. Trimming stripped 4 bases from V and 3 bases from J, with 12 bases between. This CDR3 is built from 14 residues.

The V and J genes are TRBV18 and TRBJ1-1, with D possibly being TRBD1 (6 bases). This clonotype was obtained from a man between 35 and 55 years old with acute or convalescent COVID-19. The sample comprised peripheral blood. The CDR3 sequence is CASSQENRDTEAFF. The CDR3 DNA follows: TGTGCCAGCTCACAAGAAAACAGGGACACTGAAGCTTTCTTT.